Detailed here is one T cell receptor beta chain. Its antigen is not identified. This sample is drawn from a study of CXCR3-negative and CXCR3-positive naive CD8 T cells. Study-level points and caveats: Naive cells with CXCR3 showed TRB CDR3s that were more hydrophobic than those in CXCR3-negative naive cells. Much lower diversity was found in memory CD8+ cells, while both naive subsets had comparably high diversity. CXCR3-negative and CXCR3-positive naive cells shared comparable TRBV-TRBJ usage, but memory cells did not.

Within the CD8+ T cell compartment, naive cells were CD45RO-CCR7+CD27+CD95-. UMI-tagged TRB cDNA libraries were built via 5' RACE. From its re-call of the 5' RACE reads, TCRdb lists each CDR3 protein once, without DNA. The ten most abundant clones cover 1.5% to 2% of a sample with some 39,000 distinct CDR3 sequences. The CDR3 runs to 14 residues. Germline V gene data show CDR1 as SQVTM and CDR2 as ANQGSEA. The sequence was obtained from a human donor in good health. Some clones in this sample may be carry-over from other donors' samples. Sequenced sample: naive CXCR3- CD8+ T cells from blood. Subset indicated: CD45RO-CCR7+CD27+CD95- naive CD8+ T cells lacking CXCR3 (TNR3-). The V and J genes are TRBV29-1 and TRBJ2-2; there is no DNA to check the TCRdb D call of TRBD1. CDR3 region: CSVGGHSNTGELFF.